Below, 32 T cell receptor beta chains from the same sample are listed, as sequenced in a study of T cell changes during pregnancy in multiple sclerosis. Produced via immunoSEQ multiplex PCR; TCRdb's table is partial and in-frame only. Altogether 35,000 to 45,000 clones are present, roughly 90% being singletons, with the ten largest covering 0.35% to 0.45%. The sample in question was CD4+ T cells from peripheral blood mononuclear cells, obtained in the third trimester of pregnancy. These receptors came from a female donor with multiple sclerosis, enrolled in a pregnancy study.

The chain carries TRBV5-5 and TRBJ1-5, with D possibly TRBD1 on 5 matching bases. Germline V gives CDR1 SGHKS, CDR2 YYEKEE (reference sequence). The V and J ends lost 0 bases and 0 bases respectively, with 7 bases between them. The CDR3 consists of 15 residues. The DNA for the CDR3 is TGTGCCAGCAGCTTGGCCGACAGTAGCAATCAGCCCCAGCATTTT. Its protein is CASSLADSSNQPQHF.

The chain combines TRBV28 with TRBJ2-2, with TRBD2 matching 8 bases. This CDR3 region has 15 residues. V was pared by 7 bases and J by 4 bases, with 8 bases of the junction left unmatched. The germline V gene encodes CDR1 MDHEN and CDR2 SYDVKM. CDR3 nucleotides: TGTGCCAGCATATGGGGTAGCGGGGTCACCGGGGAGCTGTTTTTT. The encoded protein is CASIWGSGVTGELFF. The variable domain in full, with the rest retrieved from reference TRBV28 and TRBJ2-2, is DVKVTQSSRYLVKRTGEKVFLECVQDMDHENMFWYRQDPGLGLRLIYFSYDVKMKEKGDIPEGYSVSREKKERFSLILESASTNQTSMYLCASIWGSGVTGELFFGEGSRLTVL.

CDR3 sequence reads: CASSWEVSSYEQYF. The CDR3 DNA is TGCGCCAGCAGCTGGGAGGTGAGCTCCTACGAGCAGTACTTC. The chain links TRBV5-1 to TRBJ2-7, with D possibly TRBD2 on 6 matching bases. V was cut by 3 bases and J by 0 bases, with 10 bases left in between. The CDR3 consists of 14 residues. CDR1 SGHRS and CDR2 YFSETQ come from the germline V gene.

The chain employs TRBV30 and TRBJ2-7, with TRBD1 matching 7 bases. Germline CDR1 is GTSNPN and CDR2 is SVGIG (reference sequence). With 4 bases clipped from V and 0 bases from J, the junction kept 3 bases outside the gene matches. This CDR3 is 13 amino acids long. This chain's CDR3 is CAWIGQDSYEQYF. As DNA, the CDR3 is TGTGCCTGGATCGGACAGGACTCCTACGAGCAGTACTTC.

V usage is TRBV7-9 and J usage is TRBJ2-3; 8 bases map to TRBD2. The CDR3 runs 16 residues. The germline V gene has CDR1 SEHNR and CDR2 FQNEAQ (reference sequence). J was trimmed by 10 bases and V by 7 bases; bases with no gene match: 19. The CDR3 sequence is CASTSIGPASGSSQYF. The CDR3 nucleotides read TGTGCCAGCACTTCAATCGGGCCTGCTAGCGGGTCCTCGCAGTATTTT. The full variable domain, in which reference TRBV7-9 and TRBJ2-3 provide the parts outside the CDR3, is DTGVSQNPRHKITKRGQNVTFRCDPISEHNRLYWYRQTLGQGPEFLTYFQNEAQLEKSRLLSDRFSAERPKGSFSTLEIQRTEQGDSAMYLCASTSIGPASGSSQYFGPGTRLTVL.

The V call is TRBV19, the J call TRBJ1-3; D remains unclear. The germline V gene has CDR1 LNHDA and CDR2 SQIVND (reference sequence). This CDR3 contains 15 residues. Trimming shortened V by 4 bases and J by 5 bases, and 15 bases separated the two germline ends. The chain's CDR3 is CASSTPRGGRNTIYF. The CDR3 DNA follows: TGTGCCAGTAGTACCCCCCGCGGAGGGAGAAACACCATATATTTT.

The sample holds a few counts of this clone. At the DNA level, this CDR3 is encoded by other sequences in the same sample as well. The chain joins TRBV28 to TRBJ1-5; 9 nucleotides line up with TRBD1. CDR3 length equals 16 residues. From germline, CDR1 is MDHEN and CDR2 SYDVKM. V lost 6 bases, J lost 0 bases, and 6 bases stayed unmatched. CDR3 nucleotide sequence: TGTGCCAGCAGCCCTCCGGGACAGGGTAGCAATCAGCCCCAGCATTTT. As protein: CASSPPGQGSNQPQHF. The complete variable domain, with remaining parts taken from reference TRBV28 and TRBJ1-5, reads DVKVTQSSRYLVKRTGEKVFLECVQDMDHENMFWYRQDPGLGLRLIYFSYDVKMKEKGDIPEGYSVSREKKERFSLILESASTNQTSMYLCASSPPGQGSNQPQHFGDGTRLSIL.

This chain joins TRBV5-4 and TRBJ1-1, with no clear D. Germline V gene data show CDR1 as SGHNT and CDR2 as YYREEE (reference sequence). The CDR3 covers 14 residues. The ends were cut back, 5 bases at V and 4 bases at J, with 15 bases in the middle. CDR3 DNA sequence: TGTGCCAGCAGGCTAGAAGGACTGGCCACTGAAGCTTTCTTT. Amino acids: CASRLEGLATEAFF.

This chain uses TRBV6-5 with TRBJ2-1; TRBD2 agrees at 7 bases. V lost 1 base, J lost 0 bases, and 3 bases stayed unmatched. This CDR3 has 16 amino acids. Germline assignment: CDR1 MNHEY and CDR2 SVGAGI. The CDR3: CASSYFSSGSYNEQFF. The CDR3 DNA follows: TGTGCCAGCAGTTACTTTTCTAGCGGCTCCTACAATGAGCAGTTCTTC.

V usage is TRBV27 and J usage is TRBJ2-3, with a tentative D call TRBD2 (5 bases). Germline lookup yields CDR1 MNHEY and CDR2 SMNVEV (reference sequence). The CDR3 covers 17 residues. Trimming shortened V by 7 bases and J by 0 bases, and 20 bases separated the two germline ends. The CDR3, as DNA: TGTGCCAGCATCTCGGCAGCTAGCCATACTAGCACAGATACGCAGTATTTT. Translating gives CASISAASHTSTDTQYF.

The rearrangement uses TRBV18 and TRBJ1-2; 9 bases map to TRBD1. CDR3 length: 15 residues. V shed 3 bases, J shed 3 bases, and the junction held 5 bases outside the gene matches. Germline lookup yields CDR1 KGHSH and CDR2 LQKENI. The CDR3 reads CASSPDRGGHYGYTF. As DNA, the CDR3 is TGTGCCAGCTCACCGGACAGGGGAGGTCACTATGGCTACACCTTC.

V usage is TRBV28 and J usage is TRBJ2-7, with TRBD2 matching 8 bases. The junction had 15 bases not matched to a gene; V was cut back by 0 bases and J by 5 bases. The germline V gene has CDR1 MDHEN and CDR2 SYDVKM. This CDR3 region has 18 residues. The CDR3 reads CASSLWASGLTSGDEQYF. In DNA, the CDR3 is TGTGCCAGCAGTTTATGGGCTAGCGGGTTAACGTCTGGCGACGAGCAGTACTTC.

This clone was observed a few times. As DNA, the CDR3 is TGTGCCAGCAGTGAATCGGACACCGGGGAGCTGTTTTTT. Amino acid sequence: CASSESDTGELFF. The rearrangement joins TRBV25-1 to TRBJ2-2, with no clear D. With 1 base removed from V and 3 bases from J, the gap between germline ends came to 3 bases. CDR3 length: 13 residues. The germline V gene has CDR1 MGHDK and CDR2 SYGVNS.

The chain uses TRBV28 and TRBJ1-2; TRBD1 matches at 9 bases. The J segment lost 2 bases and the V segment lost 10 bases, leaving 8 bases of the junction unmatched. This CDR3 region has 14 residues. Germline loops: CDR1 MDHEN, CDR2 SYDVKM. The CDR3 region has the DNA TGTGCCACACCTGGGACAGGGCAAAACTATGGCTACACCTTC. Translation gives CATPGTGQNYGYTF.

The chain couples TRBV7-8 to TRBJ2-7, with D perhaps TRBD2 (5 bases). This CDR3 spans 15 amino acids. Germline loops: CDR1 SGHVS, CDR2 FQNEAQ. V was trimmed by 4 bases and J by 10 bases, leaving 23 bases between them. CDR3 sequence reads: CASSSPGKPLREQYF. As DNA, the CDR3 is TGTGCCAGCAGCTCACCGGGAAAACCACTACGAGAACAGTACTTC.

The chain has TRBV5-1 and TRBJ2-7; possible D gene TRBD1, 8 bases. The germline V gene has CDR1 SGHRS and CDR2 YFSETQ. V was shortened by 3 bases and J by 3 bases, with 19 bases between the two germline ends. CDR3 length: 16 residues. CDR3 DNA sequence: TGCGCCAGCAGCTCCCCCACAGGGGGGGCCGGCTACGAGCAGTACTTC. Encoded protein: CASSSPTGGAGYEQYF.

V gene TRBV30 combines with J gene TRBJ2-1; 8 bases map to TRBD2. Germline V gene sequence: CDR1 GTSNPN, CDR2 SVGIG (reference sequence). The ends lost 5 bases at V and 1 base at J; junction bases unmatched: 16. This CDR3 spans 18 amino acids. The CDR3 loop is CAWAGGSGILRSYNEQFF. The CDR3 nucleotides read TGTGCCTGGGCGGGGGGTAGCGGGATACTGCGATCCTACAATGAGCAGTTCTTC.

This clone came up a few times. This sequence joins TRBV18 and TRBJ1-1, with 8 bases fitting TRBD1. The CDR3 contains 12 residues. Trimming cost V 3 bases and J 7 bases; bases outside gene matches: 1. CDR1 is KGHSH, CDR2 LQKENI, per germline. The CDR3, as DNA: TGTGCCAGCTCACCGGACAGGGATGAAGCTTTCTTT. It encodes CASSPDRDEAFF.

The gene calls are TRBV19 and TRBJ1-1; D perhaps matches TRBD1 (6 bases). With 7 bases removed from V and 0 bases from J, the gap between germline ends came to 12 bases. CDR1 is LNHDA and CDR2 is SQIVND in the germline V gene (reference sequence). The CDR3 extends over 14 amino acids. The CDR3 reads CASIPTGMNTEAFF. The CDR3, as DNA: TGTGCCAGTATCCCAACAGGGATGAACACTGAAGCTTTCTTT.

This clone appeared a few times. The chain couples TRBV19 to TRBJ2-3; D is ambiguous. Looked up from germline, CDR1 is LNHDA and CDR2 is SQIVND (reference sequence). There are 12 residues in the CDR3. Trimming shortened V by 10 bases and J by 2 bases, and 10 bases separated the two germline ends. The chain's CDR3 is CATSRDTDTQYF. The CDR3 DNA reads TGTGCCACCTCCCGAGACACAGATACGCAGTATTTT. Drawing the rest from reference TRBV19 and TRBJ2-3, the complete variable domain is DGGITQSPKYLFRKEGQNVTLSCEQNLNHDAMYWYRQDPGQGLRLIYYSQIVNDFQKGDIAEGYSVSREKKESFPLTVTSAQKNPTAFYLCATSRDTDTQYFGPGTRLTVL.

The chain is built from TRBV2 and TRBJ2-2; 11 nucleotides align to TRBD2. The CDR3 has 15 amino acids. Unmatched junction bases numbered 3, after V lost 4 bases and J lost 5 bases. Germline-derived CDR1 and CDR2 are SNHLY and FYNNEI. The CDR3 bases are TGTGCCAGCAGTGCGAGGACTAGCGGGACCGGGGAGCTGTTTTTT. Protein: CASSARTSGTGELFF.

The V gene is TRBV4-3, the J gene TRBJ2-1, with 7 bases identical to TRBD2. The CDR3 has 15 amino acids. The germline gives CDR1 LGHNA, CDR2 YSLEER. V gave up 1 base and J gave up 3 bases; unmatched junction bases: 3. The CDR3 DNA is TGCGCCAGCAGCCAAGTGGCTAGCGGCTACAATGAGCAGTTCTTC. It yields the protein CASSQVASGYNEQFF.

The chain carries TRBV19 and TRBJ2-3, with a tentative D call TRBD2 (5 bases). This CDR3 has 13 residues. Germline values: CDR1 LNHDA, CDR2 SQIVND (reference sequence). The V end lost 5 bases, the J end lost 4 bases, and 10 bases lay between the germline ends. The chain's CDR3 is CASSVGLADTQYF. In nucleotides, the CDR3 is TGTGCCAGTAGTGTTGGACTCGCAGATACGCAGTATTTT.

This sequence joins TRBV28 and TRBJ1-2; D gene ambiguous. This CDR3 has 15 residues. CDR1 is MDHEN and CDR2 is SYDVKM in the germline V gene. Trimming cost V 3 bases and J 7 bases, with 18 bases left between them. CDR3 bases: TGTGCCAGCAGTTTGATGGTCCTCAGGTACGGTGGCTACACCTTC. It codes for CASSLMVLRYGGYTF.

This chain uses TRBV30 with TRBJ1-5, with a tentative D call TRBD1 (6 bases). V lost 0 bases, J lost 2 bases, and 26 bases lay in between. The germline V gene has CDR1 GTSNPN and CDR2 SVGIG (reference sequence). This CDR3 contains 20 residues. CDR3 in DNA: TGTGCCTGGAGTGTACCCCGGGGGGGGGCTGAACGATGGGGCAATCAGCCCCAGCATTTT. It encodes CAWSVPRGGAERWGNQPQHF.

This chain links TRBV28 with TRBJ2-7; D gene unclear. Trimming took off 4 bases at V and 5 bases at J, with 6 bases between the two ends. The CDR3 has 11 residues. The germline V gene has CDR1 MDHEN and CDR2 SYDVKM. In DNA, the CDR3 is TGTGCCAGCAGTTACAACAACGAGCAGTACTTC. Amino acids: CASSYNNEQYF.

This chain links TRBV6-6 with TRBJ2-5, with TRBD1 identical over 8 bases. The J call may be mistaken, given a closer DNA end match to TRBJ2-7. The length of the CDR3 is 14 residues. From germline, CDR1 is MNHNY and CDR2 SVGAGI (reference sequence). The CDR3 coding sequence is TGTGCCAGCAGGCCCGGGACAGGTCTCTACGAGCAGTACTTC. This sequence encodes CASRPGTGLYEQYF.

This rearrangement joins TRBV30 to TRBJ2-7, with TRBD2 matching 7 bases. Germline-derived CDR1 and CDR2 are GTSNPN and SVGIG (reference sequence). Trimming removed 1 base from V and 4 bases from J; junction bases left unmatched: 4. The CDR3 consists of 13 residues. The CDR3 coding sequence is TGTGCCTGGAGTGACCAGCGGGGTTACGAGCAGTACTTC. Its translation: CAWSDQRGYEQYF.

This sequence joins TRBV19 and TRBJ1-1, with D perhaps matching TRBD1 (5 bases). V was trimmed by 4 bases and J by 5 bases, leaving 14 bases between them. CDR1 is LNHDA, CDR2 SQIVND, per germline (reference sequence). This CDR3 comprises 14 residues. Here the CDR3 reads CASSNPGSRTEAFF. The DNA for the CDR3 is TGTGCCAGTAGTAACCCAGGGTCGAGAACTGAAGCTTTCTTT.

V and J are TRBV2 and TRBJ1-5; D possibly corresponds to TRBD1 (6 bases). Trimming cost V 8 bases and J 4 bases, with 18 bases left between them. CDR3 length equals 15 residues. The germline CDR1 and CDR2 sequences are SNHLY and FYNNEI. The CDR3, as DNA: TGTGCCAGCGGTACCGGGACAACTGTAAATCAGCCCCAGCATTTT. Protein sequence: CASGTGTTVNQPQHF.

This clone was observed a single time. J is TRBJ1-4 and V is TRBV11-2; possible D gene TRBD1, 5 bases. V lost 0 bases, J lost 7 bases, and 15 bases lay in between. Germline CDR1 and CDR2: SGHAT and FQNNGV. There are 16 residues in the CDR3. The CDR3 region has the DNA TGTGCCAGCAGCTTAGATCCCCAGGGCGTCGGTGAAAAACTGTTTTTT. Its protein is CASSLDPQGVGEKLFF.

This chain joins TRBV5-1 and TRBJ2-2; D not resolved. CDR3 length: 12 amino acids. The ends were cut back, 3 bases at V and 4 bases at J, with 4 bases in the middle. Germline V gene lookup returns CDR1 SGHRS and CDR2 YFSETQ. The CDR3 reads CASSSGTGELFF. CDR3 DNA: TGCGCCAGCAGCTCGGGCACCGGGGAGCTGTTTTTT.